This T cell receptor beta chain is drawn from a study of blood T cell repertoires in COVID-19. About the study: Researchers got acute and convalescent COVID-19 samples from the United States, Italy and Spain.

Only in-frame clones appear in the TCRdb table, and some are missing; sequencing was by immunoSEQ multiplex PCR. The data show roughly 330,000 clones, about 82% seen once. The clonotype originates from a woman between 50 and 59 years old with acute or convalescent COVID-19. What was sequenced was peripheral blood.

For the CDR3, the DNA is TGTGCCAGCACTCTAGCGGGGGATTCCTACGAGCAGTACTTC. Its protein product is CASTLAGDSYEQYF. The rearrangement links TRBV28 to TRBJ2-7; TRBD2 aligns across 10 bases. J gave up 1 base and V 7 bases, and 4 bases lay outside the gene matches. This CDR3 is 14 amino acids long. Germline V gene sequence: CDR1 MDHEN, CDR2 SYDVKM.